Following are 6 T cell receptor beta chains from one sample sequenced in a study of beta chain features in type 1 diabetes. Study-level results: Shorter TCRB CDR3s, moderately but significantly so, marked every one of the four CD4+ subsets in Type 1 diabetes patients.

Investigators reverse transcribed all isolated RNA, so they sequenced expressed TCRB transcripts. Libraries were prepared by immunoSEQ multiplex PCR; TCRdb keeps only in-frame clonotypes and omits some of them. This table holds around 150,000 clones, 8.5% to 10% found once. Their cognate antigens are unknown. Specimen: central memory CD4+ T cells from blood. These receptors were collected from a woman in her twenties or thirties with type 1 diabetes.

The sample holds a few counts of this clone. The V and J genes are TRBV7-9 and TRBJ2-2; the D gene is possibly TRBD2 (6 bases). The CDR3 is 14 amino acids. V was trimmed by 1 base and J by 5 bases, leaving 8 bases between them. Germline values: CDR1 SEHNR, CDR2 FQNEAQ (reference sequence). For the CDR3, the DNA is TGTGCCAGCAGCTTAGGCGGGACGACCGGGGAGCTGTTTTTT. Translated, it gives CASSLGGTTGELFF. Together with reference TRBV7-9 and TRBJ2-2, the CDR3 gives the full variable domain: DTGVSQNPRHKITKRGQNVTFRCDPISEHNRLYWYRQTLGQGPEFLTYFQNEAQLEKSRLLSDRFSAERPKGSFSTLEIQRTEQGDSAMYLCASSLGGTTGELFFGEGSRLTVL.

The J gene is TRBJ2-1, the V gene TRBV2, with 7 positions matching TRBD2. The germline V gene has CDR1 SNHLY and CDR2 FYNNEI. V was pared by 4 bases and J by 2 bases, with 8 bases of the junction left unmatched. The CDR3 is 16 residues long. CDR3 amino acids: CASSVFGLDTYNEQFF. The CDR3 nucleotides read TGTGCCAGCAGTGTCTTTGGACTAGACACCTACAATGAGCAGTTCTTC.

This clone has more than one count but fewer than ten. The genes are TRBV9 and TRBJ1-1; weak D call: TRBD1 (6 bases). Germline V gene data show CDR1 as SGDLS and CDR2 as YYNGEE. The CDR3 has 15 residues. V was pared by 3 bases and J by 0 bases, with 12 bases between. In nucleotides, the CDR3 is TGTGCCAGCAGCGCGATGGACAGCGTGAACACTGAAGCTTTCTTT. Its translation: CASSAMDSVNTEAFF.

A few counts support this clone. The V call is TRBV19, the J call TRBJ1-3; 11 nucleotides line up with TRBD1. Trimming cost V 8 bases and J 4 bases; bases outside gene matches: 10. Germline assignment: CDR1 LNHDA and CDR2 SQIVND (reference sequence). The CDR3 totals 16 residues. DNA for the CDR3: TGTGCCAGTCGATATACTGGACAGGGGGCAGGAAACACCATATATTTT. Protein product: CASRYTGQGAGNTIYF.

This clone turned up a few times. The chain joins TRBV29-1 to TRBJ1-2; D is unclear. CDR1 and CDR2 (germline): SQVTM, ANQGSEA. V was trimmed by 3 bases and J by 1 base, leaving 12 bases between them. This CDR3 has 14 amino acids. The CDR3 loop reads CSVEEAQLNYGYTF. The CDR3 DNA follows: TGCAGCGTTGAGGAGGCACAGCTTAACTATGGCTACACCTTC.

CDR3 DNA: TGTGCCAGCAGCACCTATAGCAATCAGCCCCAGCATTTT. Translation: CASSTYSNQPQHF. This chain joins TRBV2 and TRBJ1-5; no clear D. V lost 6 bases to trimming and J lost 0 bases, with 6 bases between them. The CDR3 totals 13 residues. Per the germline V gene, CDR1 is SNHLY and CDR2 is FYNNEI.